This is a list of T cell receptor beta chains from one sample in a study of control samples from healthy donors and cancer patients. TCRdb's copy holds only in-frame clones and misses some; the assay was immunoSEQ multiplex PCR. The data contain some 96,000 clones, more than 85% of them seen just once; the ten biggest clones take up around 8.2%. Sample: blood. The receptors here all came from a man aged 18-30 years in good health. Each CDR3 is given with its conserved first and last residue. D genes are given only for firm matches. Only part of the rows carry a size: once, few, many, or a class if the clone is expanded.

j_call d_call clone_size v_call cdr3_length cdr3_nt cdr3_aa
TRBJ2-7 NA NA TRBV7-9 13 TGTGCCAGCAGCTTAGCCAGATCCTACGAGCAGTACTTC CASSLARSYEQYF
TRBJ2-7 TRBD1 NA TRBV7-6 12 TGTGCCAGCGGGGACAGGGCGAACGAGCAGTACTTC CASGDRANEQYF
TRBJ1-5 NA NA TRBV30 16 TGTGCCTGGAGTGTGACGGCGGCACTTAGCAATCAGCCCCAGCATTTT CAWSVTAALSNQPQHF
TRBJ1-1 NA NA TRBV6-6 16 TGTGCCAGCAGTTACTCGAGAGGAAGAGGCTACACTGAAGCTTTCTTT CASSYSRGRGYTEAFF
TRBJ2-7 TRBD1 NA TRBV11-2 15 TGTGCCAGCAGCCTTGACAGGGGAAGCTCCTACGAGCAGTACTTC CASSLDRGSSYEQYF
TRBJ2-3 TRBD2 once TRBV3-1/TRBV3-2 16 TGTGCCAGCAGCCAAGTACTAGCGTCCAGCACAGATACGCAGTATTTT CASSQVLASSTDTQYF
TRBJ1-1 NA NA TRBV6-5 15 TGTGCCAGCAGTTACTCGAGTGGGGGGGGAACTGAAGCTTTCTTT CASSYSSGGGTEAFF
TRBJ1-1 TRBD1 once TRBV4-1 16 TGCGCCAGCAGCCCGCGACAGGGGATGGGATTTGCTGAAGCTTTCTTT CASSPRQGMGFAEAFF
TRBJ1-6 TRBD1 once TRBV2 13 TGTGCCAGTTGGGACAGTGGGACTTCACCCCTCCACTTT CASWDSGTSPLHF
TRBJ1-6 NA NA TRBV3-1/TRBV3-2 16 TGTGCCAGCAGCCAAGTTCGGAGTGCCTATAATTCACCCCTCCACTTT CASSQVRSAYNSPLHF
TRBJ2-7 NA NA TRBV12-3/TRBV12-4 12 TGTGCCAGCAGCTCAACACTCTACGAGCAGTACTTC CASSSTLYEQYF